The present T cell receptor beta chain was sequenced within a study of T cell responses to AZD1222 COVID-19 vaccine. Study outcomes and limitations: Per reports, nearly half of all spike-specific TCRs target regions that are unmutated in variants. Just 5 to 7 AZD1222 recipients were seropositive at baseline. The study found vaccine-associated CD4 TCRs spanning spike, dominant at 160-218 and 743-854.

Sequencing was performed with immunoSEQ multiplex PCR; in TCRdb, only in-frame clones are kept and a portion is missing. This sample yields about 150,000 clones, of which approximately 90% are seen a single time; around 2% belongs to the top ten. Concerning this clone: Antigen: not known.

The germline CDR1 and CDR2 sequences are MNHEY and SVGAGI. The CDR3 is 15 amino acids. Trimming cost V 0 bases and J 2 bases, with 10 bases left between them. The sample was peripheral blood, taken on day 0 of AZD1222 vaccination. V is TRBV6-5 and J is TRBJ1-2; no firm D call. This clonotype originated in an adult in good health. Here the CDR3 DNA reads TGTGCCAGCAGTTACTCGAATAAGAGGAACTATGGCTACACCTTC. Translation gives CASSYSNKRNYGYTF.